This TCR beta chain was sequenced for a study of PD-L1 blockade in urothelial cancer. The wider study: Counts from blood samples showed a median of 141,255 T cells. Study findings and constraints: At 3 weeks on treatment, tumor-associated clones expanded more with durable benefit.

A spike-in of synthetic TCR analog templates was added to each PCR. Produced via immunoSEQ multiplex PCR; TCRdb's table is partial and in-frame only. The repertoire includes approximately 83,000 clones, roughly 83% of them detected once, and around 7.7% sits in the top ten. CDR3 length: 14 residues. V was shortened by 5 bases and J by 5 bases, with 18 bases between the two germline ends. Germline-derived CDR1 and CDR2 are SQVTM and ANQGSEA. With regard to this clone: What it recognizes is unknown.

Time point indicated: peripheral blood 6 weeks after treatment start. Sequences were derived from PBMCs, sampled around atezolizumab (anti-PD-L1) treatment. The sequence derives from a man between 65 and 85 years old with urothelial cancer. The chain couples TRBV29-1 to TRBJ1-1; possible D gene TRBD1, 6 bases. CDR3 amino acids: CSVSRDKGFTEAFF. The CDR3 coding sequence is TGCAGCGTTAGCCGGGACAAAGGGTTTACTGAAGCTTTCTTT.